Listed here are 11 T cell receptor beta chains from one sample, sequenced in a study of human T cells and chemical hapten exposure. TCRdb re-called the RACE reads with MiXCR, one entry per CDR3 protein. Among roughly 90,000 distinct CDR3 sequences, 11% were seen once, and the ten largest hold more than 0.85%. Time point of the sample: patch test 3, about 24 weeks after DPC sensitization. Regarding treatment: therapeutic diphenylcyclopropenone sensitization with weekly scalp DPC. Specimen: whole blood, collected in connection with sensitization to the hapten diphenylcyclopropenone (DPC). These receptors were collected from a young woman with alopecia areata. Some clones in this sample may be carry-over from other donors' samples.

CDR3 region: CASSDGQEGEQYV. In DNA form, the CDR3 reads TGTGCCAGCAGTGACGGACAGGAAGGCGAGCAGTACGTC. This rearrangement joins TRBV2 to TRBJ2-7; 7 nucleotides align to TRBD1. Trimming at V came to 3 bases and at J to 6 bases, leaving 5 bases not matched to a gene. The CDR3 extends over 13 amino acids. The germline V gene encodes CDR1 SNHLY and CDR2 FYNNEI.

The chain carries TRBV2 and TRBJ2-7, with 9 bases fitting TRBD1. CDR1 and CDR2 (germline): SNHLY, FYNNEI. The V segment lost 5 bases and the J segment 5 bases; nucleotides outside the gene matches: 7. The CDR3 sequence is 14 residues long. This CDR3 reads CASSRQGGYHEQYF. Written as DNA, the CDR3 is TGTGCCAGCAGTCGACAGGGGGGCTACCACGAGCAGTACTTC.

Ten or more counts support this clonotype. The rearrangement links TRBV5-1 to TRBJ2-7, with 8 bases aligning to TRBD2. J gave up 2 bases and V 1 base, and 2 bases lay outside the gene matches. CDR1 is SGHRS, CDR2 YFSETQ, per germline. This CDR3 contains 14 residues. CDR3 nucleotides: TGCGCCAGCAGCTTGACTAGCGGTACCTACGAGCAGTACTTC. This codes for CASSLTSGTYEQYF.

This clonotype was observed many times. V is TRBV10-3 and J is TRBJ1-2; the D is unclear. Trimming cost V 0 bases and J 5 bases, with 1 base left between them. Germline-derived CDR1 and CDR2 are ENHRY and SYGVKD. The CDR3 length is 11 residues. The CDR3 DNA follows: TGTGCCATCAGTGAGTCGTATGGCTACACCTTC. This encodes CAISESYGYTF.

Only a few counts were recorded for this clonotype. This chain connects TRBV9 to TRBJ1-4, with TRBD1 identical over 7 bases. The V gene end was trimmed by 3 bases and the J gene end by 8 bases; junction bases not matched to a gene: 7. The germline V gene encodes CDR1 SGDLS and CDR2 YYNGEE. The CDR3 totals 14 residues. CDR3 DNA sequence: TGTGCCAGCAGCGCAGGACAGGAGGTGGAAAAACTGTTTTTT. As protein: CASSAGQEVEKLFF. The variable domain in full, with the rest retrieved from reference TRBV9 and TRBJ1-4, is DSGVTQTPKHLITATGQRVTLRCSPRSGDLSVYWYQQSLDQGLQFLIQYYNGEERAKGNILERFSAQQFPDLHSELNLSSLELGDSALYFCASSAGQEVEKLFFGSGTQLSVL.

At least ten counts were recorded for this clonotype. The chain links TRBV7-2 to TRBJ2-1; maybe TRBD2 (5 bases). Germline-derived CDR1 and CDR2 are SGHTA and FQGNSA. Trimming left V 3 bases short and J 2 bases short, with 11 bases between. This CDR3 is built from 15 residues. CDR3 in DNA: TGTGCCAGCAGCTTCAGCGGAGAAGCCTACAATGAGCAGTTCTTC. As protein: CASSFSGEAYNEQFF.

This chain joins TRBV5-1 and TRBJ2-3; TRBD2 matches 10 bases. J was trimmed by 4 bases and V by 3 bases; bases with no gene match: 2. CDR1 SGHRS and CDR2 YFSETQ come from the germline V gene. This CDR3 has 14 residues. The CDR3 DNA is TGCGCCAGCAGCTCTACTAGCGGGGCAGATACGCAGTATTTT. Translating it yields CASSSTSGADTQYF.

This chain uses TRBV18 with TRBJ1-1; D perhaps matches TRBD1 (6 bases). CDR3 length equals 15 residues. Trimming shortened V by 5 bases and J by 4 bases, and 17 bases separated the two germline ends. Germline lookup yields CDR1 KGHSH and CDR2 LQKENI. CDR3 region: CASSKDSTVGTEAFF. The CDR3 bases are TGTGCCAGCTCAAAGGACAGTACGGTTGGCACTGAAGCTTTCTTT.

This clonotype has at least ten counts. The chain is built from TRBV6-2 or TRBV6-3 and TRBJ2-3, with D perhaps TRBD2 (6 bases). The CDR3 is 16 residues long. V was shortened by 6 bases and J by 2 bases, with 18 bases between the two germline ends. Germline V CDR1 and CDR2: MNHEY, SVGEGT. CDR3 protein: CASSLSGPDTTDTQYF. DNA for the CDR3: TGTGCCAGCAGCCTTAGCGGCCCGGATACCACAGATACGCAGTATTTT.

The chain combines TRBV5-6 with TRBJ2-7; TRBD2 agrees at 9 bases. CDR1 and CDR2 from the germline V gene are SGHDT and YYEEEE. V trimming: 0 bases; J trimming: 5 bases; junction bases outside the gene matches: 6. This CDR3 comprises 15 residues. CDR3 nucleotides: TGTGCCAGCAGCTTGGAGGGGACTAGCTTCCACGAGCAGTACGTC. Its protein product is CASSLEGTSFHEQYV.

This clonotype was observed a handful of times. This chain uses TRBV20-1 with TRBJ2-7; TRBD1 is a possible D gene (6 bases). CDR3 length equals 13 residues. Germline V gene lookup returns CDR1 DFQATT and CDR2 SNEGSKA (reference sequence). Trimming took off 1 base at V and 1 base at J, with 8 bases between the two ends. The CDR3: CSARAGASYEQYF. The CDR3 DNA follows: TGCAGTGCTAGAGCAGGGGCATCCTACGAGCAGTACTTC.